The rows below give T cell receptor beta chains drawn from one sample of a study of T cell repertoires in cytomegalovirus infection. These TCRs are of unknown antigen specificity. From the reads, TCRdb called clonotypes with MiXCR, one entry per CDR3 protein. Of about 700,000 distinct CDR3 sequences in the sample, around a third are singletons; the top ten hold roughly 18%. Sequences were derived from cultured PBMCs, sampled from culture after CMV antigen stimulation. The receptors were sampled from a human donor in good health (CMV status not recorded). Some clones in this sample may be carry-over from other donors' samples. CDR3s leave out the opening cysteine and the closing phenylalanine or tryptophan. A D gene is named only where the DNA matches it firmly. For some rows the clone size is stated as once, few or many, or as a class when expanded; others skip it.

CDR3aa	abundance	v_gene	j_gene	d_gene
ASTRWPEAF	once	TRBV12-3/TRBV12-4	TRBJ1-1	.
ASSYSSYYNEQF	few	TRBV6-2/TRBV6-3	TRBJ2-1	.
AITGLNTEAF	.	TRBV10-3	TRBJ1-1	.
ASSASQGLNTEAF	many	TRBV7-6	TRBJ1-1	.
ASSQGWGTTGSYEQY	.	TRBV4-3	TRBJ2-7	.
ASSLESGTATYGYT	few	TRBV7-9	TRBJ1-2	TRBD1
ASSLGGSRGRNEQF	few	TRBV7-6	TRBJ2-1	.
ASRVIAGLNTGELF	.	TRBV6-8	TRBJ2-2	TRBD2
ASRTNPGQGGDTQY	few	TRBV2	TRBJ2-3	TRBD1
ASSPKWVSDTQY	few	TRBV11-2	TRBJ2-3	.
ASSLLSEGGYNSPLH	.	TRBV27	TRBJ1-6	.
ASSFTSGGDTTDTQY	few	TRBV5-5	TRBJ2-3	TRBD2
ASSRTTRGHGGEQY	.	TRBV6-2/TRBV6-3	TRBJ2-7	.
ASSPTVINSPLH	few	TRBV5-5	TRBJ1-6	.
GGAGKFTDTQY	few	TRBV5-1	TRBJ2-3	.
ASSQPGRGRGETQY	few	TRBV4-1	TRBJ2-5	.
ASSTMDQPQH	few	TRBV7-2	TRBJ1-5	.
ASSDSGGAYQPQH	.	TRBV2	TRBJ1-5	.
ASSQSGRAQETQY	few	TRBV11-2	TRBJ2-5	TRBD2
ASSQTVRAAGELF	.	TRBV12-3/TRBV12-4	TRBJ2-2	.
ASSPGLVAYEQY	.	TRBV5-1	TRBJ2-7	TRBD2
ASREGRLAGADTQY	.	TRBV12-3/TRBV12-4	TRBJ2-3	TRBD2
SASQGADGELF	few	TRBV20-1	TRBJ2-2	TRBD1
ASSSYQGAEETQY	many	TRBV7-2	TRBJ2-5	TRBD1
ASSLEGGAPDTQY	.	TRBV5-1	TRBJ2-3	.
ASSSEPGQWTPQDEQF	.	TRBV19	TRBJ2-1	TRBD1
ASSFPNRAGADEQF	.	TRBV12-3/TRBV12-4	TRBJ2-1	TRBD2
ASSISITVIQNTGELF	few	TRBV19	TRBJ2-2	.
ASSYGLAGAETQY	many	TRBV11-2	TRBJ2-5	TRBD2
ASEGQNNEKLF	.	TRBV2	TRBJ1-4	TRBD1
ASSRGPDTQY	few	TRBV11-3	TRBJ2-3	.
ASSLRLAGVRYEQY	few	TRBV7-9	TRBJ2-7	TRBD2
ASSYPPPSEQY	.	TRBV5-5	TRBJ2-7	.
ASSPVPLTGELF	few	TRBV7-2	TRBJ2-2	.
ASSLLPTDAYEQY	few	TRBV11-2	TRBJ2-7	.
ASRGTSDTGELF	.	TRBV7-9	TRBJ2-2	TRBD2
ASSLVGGRSPYEQY	.	TRBV12-3/TRBV12-4	TRBJ2-7	.
AISEPTGDTEAF	.	TRBV10-3	TRBJ1-1	TRBD1
ASSGVLTEQY	many	TRBV7-2	TRBJ2-7	.
ASSLEGTDSYEQY	many	TRBV7-6	TRBJ2-7	TRBD1
ASSPNRGLAGESQY	few	TRBV7-2	TRBJ2-5	TRBD2
SAKIASYEQY	once	TRBV29-1	TRBJ2-7	.
ASSYSIAAERAF	few	TRBV6-6	TRBJ1-1	.
SARLAGARDKNIQY	few	TRBV20-1	TRBJ2-4	TRBD2
SVSDWTSVHYNEQF	.	TRBV29-1	TRBJ2-1	TRBD2